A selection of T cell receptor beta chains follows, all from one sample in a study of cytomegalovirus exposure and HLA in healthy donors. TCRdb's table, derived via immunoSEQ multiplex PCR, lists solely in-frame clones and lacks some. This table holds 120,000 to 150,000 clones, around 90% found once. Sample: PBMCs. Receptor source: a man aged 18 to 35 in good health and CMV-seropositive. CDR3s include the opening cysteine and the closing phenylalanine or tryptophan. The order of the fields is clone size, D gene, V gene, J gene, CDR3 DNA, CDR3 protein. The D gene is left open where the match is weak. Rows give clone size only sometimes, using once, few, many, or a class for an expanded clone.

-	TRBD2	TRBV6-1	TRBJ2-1	TGTGCCAGCAGGACGGGACTAGCGGGAGCCAATGAGCAGTTCTTC	CASRTGLAGANEQFF
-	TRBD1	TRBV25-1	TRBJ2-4	TGTGCCAGCAGTGAATCAGGAGGGACAGGATCCAAAAACATTCAGTACTTC	CASSESGGTGSKNIQYF
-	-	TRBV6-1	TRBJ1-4	TGTGCCAGCAGTGCCTCGCAGGGGACTAATGAAAAACTGTTTTTT	CASSASQGTNEKLFF
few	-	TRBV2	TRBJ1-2	TGTGCCAGCAGTGGTGACAGTCCAGGCTACACCTTC	CASSGDSPGYTF
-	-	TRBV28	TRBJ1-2	TGTGCCAGCAGAACGACACAGGAGAACTATGGCTACACCTTC	CASRTTQENYGYTF
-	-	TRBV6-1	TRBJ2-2	TGTGCCAGCAGTGAGGGCAGGATTTTGACCGGGGAGCTGTTTTTT	CASSEGRILTGELFF
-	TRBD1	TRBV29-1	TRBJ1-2	TGCAGCGTGGCACAGGGGCCCTTTGGCTATGGCTACACCTTC	CSVAQGPFGYGYTF
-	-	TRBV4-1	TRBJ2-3	TGCGCCAGCAGCCAATCGCCGGGAGCTCCAGATACGCAGTATTTT	CASSQSPGAPDTQYF
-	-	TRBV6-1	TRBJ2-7	TGTGCCAGCAGTGAACGGTTGGACGAGCAGTACTTC	CASSERLDEQYF
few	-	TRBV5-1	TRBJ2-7	TGCGCCAGCAGCTTGGTCTGGGGAGGCGAGCAGTACTTC	CASSLVWGGEQYF
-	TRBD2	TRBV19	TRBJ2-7	TGTGCCAGTAGTCCGGGACTAGCGGGAACCTACGAGCAGTACTTC	CASSPGLAGTYEQYF
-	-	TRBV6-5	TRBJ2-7	TGTGCCAGCAGTTACTCGCGCTCCTACGAGCAGTACTTC	CASSYSRSYEQYF
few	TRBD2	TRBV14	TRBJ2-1	TGTGCCAGCAGCCTTCCCTTAGCGGGACGATCCTACAATGAGCAGTTCTTC	CASSLPLAGRSYNEQFF
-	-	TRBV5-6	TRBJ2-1	TGTGCCAGCAGCTTTGGAACCTCGGGGGAGCAGTTCTTC	CASSFGTSGEQFF
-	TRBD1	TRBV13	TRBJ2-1	TGTGCCAGCAGCTCGTACAGGGGGTACTACAATGAGCAGTTCTTC	CASSSYRGYYNEQFF
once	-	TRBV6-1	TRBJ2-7	TGTGCCACCATTACCGCCAGGCGAGTATACGAGCAGTACTTC	CATITARRVYEQYF
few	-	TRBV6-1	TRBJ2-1	TGTGCCAGCAGTGGAAGACAGGCGAGCTCCTACAATGAGCAGTTCTTC	CASSGRQASSYNEQFF
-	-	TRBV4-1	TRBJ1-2	TGCGCCAGCAGCCAAGAAGTGACAGTTAACTATGGCTACACCTTC	CASSQEVTVNYGYTF
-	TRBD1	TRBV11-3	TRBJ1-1	TGTGCCAGCAGCCGACAGGGGGATAACACTGAAGCTTTCTTT	CASSRQGDNTEAFF